The 10 T cell receptor beta chains below were found in one sample sequenced in a study of blood T cell repertoires in COVID-19. Only in-frame clones appear in the TCRdb table, and some are missing; sequencing was by immunoSEQ multiplex PCR. The data contain about 250,000 clones, 86% of them singletons. The sequencing input was peripheral blood. All receptors derive from a woman in her fifties or sixties who had recovered from COVID-19.

J is TRBJ2-3 and V is TRBV6-6; 9 bases align to TRBD1. V shed 5 bases and J 1 base; nucleotides not matched to a gene: 7. Looked up from germline, CDR1 is MNHNY and CDR2 is SVGAGI (reference sequence). This CDR3 has 16 residues. CDR3 region: CASSQDRDRGTDTQYF. The CDR3 DNA is TGTGCCAGCAGTCAAGACCGGGACAGGGGCACAGATACGCAGTATTTT.

This clone was seen only a few times. The chain uses TRBV6-4 and TRBJ2-7; 9 positions match TRBD2. Trimming removed 0 bases from V and 1 base from J; junction bases left unmatched: 4. The CDR3 sequence is 16 residues long. Germline CDR1 MRHNA, CDR2 SNTAGT. The CDR3 here is CASSDSSGGLSYEQYF. The DNA for the CDR3 is TGTGCCAGCAGTGACTCAAGCGGGGGGTTATCCTACGAGCAGTACTTC.

This sequence joins TRBV5-6 and TRBJ2-2; possible D gene TRBD1, 6 bases. V shed 5 bases and J shed 5 bases, with 10 bases lying between them. The CDR3 contains 13 residues. Per the germline V gene, CDR1 is SGHDT and CDR2 is YYEEEE. CDR3 in DNA: TGTGCCAGCAGTCCTACAGGGACCGGGGAGCTGTTTTTT. Its translation is CASSPTGTGELFF.

Regarding this clone: A read error may account for a junction end that differs from germline. The J gene is TRBJ1-4, the V gene TRBV7-7; maybe TRBD1 (6 bases). Germline CDR1 and CDR2: SSHAT and FNYEAQ (reference sequence). This CDR3 spans 12 amino acids. The CDR3 loop reads CASSADSEKLFF. DNA of the CDR3: TGTGCTAGCAGCGCGGACAGCGAAAAACTGTTTTTT.

Comment on this clone: The junction differs from germline at one of its ends, possibly a read error. The chain is built from TRBV7-7 and TRBJ2-5; tentative D call: TRBD2 (6 bases). This CDR3 contains 15 residues. Germline V gene lookup returns CDR1 SSHAT and CDR2 FNYEAQ (reference sequence). In DNA form, the CDR3 reads TGTGCTAGCAGCCCGGGGGTGCGGGGTCAAGAGACCCAGTACTTC. As protein: CASSPGVRGQETQYF.

Note on this clone: At one of its ends the junction is not consistent with the germline gene, which may arise from a read error. The rearrangement uses TRBV10-3 and TRBJ1-1; D might be TRBD1 (6 bases). From germline, CDR1 is ENHRY and CDR2 SYGVKD. The CDR3 has 14 residues. The CDR3 DNA is TGTGCCATCAGGGAGTCAGGGGTGAACACTGAAGCTTTCTTT. It codes for CAIRESGVNTEAFF.

The chain combines TRBV13 with TRBJ1-2; D perhaps matches TRBD1 (5 bases). Trimming removed 5 bases from V and 2 bases from J, with 9 bases in between. This CDR3 is built from 13 residues. The germline V gene encodes CDR1 PRHDT and CDR2 FYEKMQ (reference sequence). Here the CDR3 DNA reads TGTGCCAGCAGCCTCCAGGGCAACTATGGCTACACCTTC. Its translation is CASSLQGNYGYTF.

The chain combines TRBV9 with TRBJ2-3; TRBD2 agrees at 9 bases. V was clipped by 1 base and J by 2 bases; unmatched bases: 5. Germline loops: CDR1 SGDLS, CDR2 YYNGEE. This CDR3 comprises 16 residues. The CDR3 coding sequence is TGTGCCAGCAGCGTAACGGCTAGCGGGGCCACAGATACGCAGTATTTT. Its translation is CASSVTASGATDTQYF.

The V call is TRBV4-2, the J call TRBJ2-2, with 9 bases lining up with TRBD1. The trim removed 0 bases at V and 3 bases at J, leaving 2 bases unmatched. Germline CDR1 is LGHNA and CDR2 is YNFKEQ. There are 16 residues in the CDR3. DNA for the CDR3: TGTGCCAGCAGCCAAGAACAGGGGGCGGACACCGGGGAGCTGTTTTTT. Its translation is CASSQEQGADTGELFF.

This clone has just a few counts. This rearrangement joins TRBV5-1 to TRBJ2-6, with D perhaps matching TRBD1 (5 bases). Trimming pared 0 bases from V and 8 bases from J, leaving 9 bases between. The CDR3 is made up of 14 amino acids. Germline V lookup: CDR1 SGHRS, CDR2 YFSETQ. The CDR3 nucleotides read TGCGCCAGCAGCTTGGCGCAGGGAACCAACGTCCTGACTTTC. This encodes CASSLAQGTNVLTF.